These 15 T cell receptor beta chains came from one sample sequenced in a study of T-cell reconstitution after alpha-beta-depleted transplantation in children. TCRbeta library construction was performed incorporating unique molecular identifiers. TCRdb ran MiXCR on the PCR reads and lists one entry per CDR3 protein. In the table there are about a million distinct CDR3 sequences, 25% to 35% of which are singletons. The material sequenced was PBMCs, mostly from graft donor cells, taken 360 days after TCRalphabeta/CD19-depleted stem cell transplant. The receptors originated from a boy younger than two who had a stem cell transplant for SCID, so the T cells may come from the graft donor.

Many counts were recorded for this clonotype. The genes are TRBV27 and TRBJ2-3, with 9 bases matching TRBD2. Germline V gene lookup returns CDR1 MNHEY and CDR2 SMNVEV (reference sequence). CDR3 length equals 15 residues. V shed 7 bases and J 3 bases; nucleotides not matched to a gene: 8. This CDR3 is CASTTYSGRTDTQYF. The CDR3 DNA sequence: TGTGCCAGCACTACTTATAGCGGGAGAACAGATACGCAGTATTTT.

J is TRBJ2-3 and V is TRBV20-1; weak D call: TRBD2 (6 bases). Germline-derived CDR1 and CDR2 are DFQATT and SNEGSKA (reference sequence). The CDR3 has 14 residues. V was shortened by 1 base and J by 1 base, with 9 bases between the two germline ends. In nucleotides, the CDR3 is TGCAGTGCTAGAGCTGCGGGGCGCACAGATACGCAGTATTTT. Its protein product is CSARAAGRTDTQYF.

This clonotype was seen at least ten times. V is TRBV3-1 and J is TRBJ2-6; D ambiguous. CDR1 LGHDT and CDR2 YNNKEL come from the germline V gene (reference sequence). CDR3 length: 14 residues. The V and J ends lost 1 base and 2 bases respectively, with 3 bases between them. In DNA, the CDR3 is TGTGCCAGCAGCCAAGGAGCTGGGGCCAACGTCCTGACTTTC. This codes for CASSQGAGANVLTF.

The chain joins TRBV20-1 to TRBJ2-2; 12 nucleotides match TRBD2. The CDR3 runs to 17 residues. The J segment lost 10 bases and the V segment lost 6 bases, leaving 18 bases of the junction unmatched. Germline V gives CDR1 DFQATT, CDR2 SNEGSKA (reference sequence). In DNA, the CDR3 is TGCAGTGCCCGTGGGGCTAGCGGGGGGGCCGGTCATCCGGAGCTGTTTTTT. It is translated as CSARGASGGAGHPELFF.

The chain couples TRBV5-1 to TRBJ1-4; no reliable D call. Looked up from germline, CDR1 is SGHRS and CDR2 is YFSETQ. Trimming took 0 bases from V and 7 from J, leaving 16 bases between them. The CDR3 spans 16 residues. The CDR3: CASSLGHGGPIEKLFF. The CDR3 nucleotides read TGCGCCAGCAGCTTGGGTCACGGCGGGCCGATTGAAAAACTGTTTTTT.

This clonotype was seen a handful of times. CDR3 bases: TGTGCCAGCAGCTTCCGACAGGGGGCGTACAATGAGCAGTTCTTC. This sequence encodes CASSFRQGAYNEQFF. J is TRBJ2-1 and V is TRBV7-2; 10 nucleotides agree with TRBD1. Germline-derived CDR1 and CDR2 are SGHTA and FQGNSA. V lost 3 bases to trimming and J lost 4 bases; unmatched junction nucleotides: 3. This CDR3 comprises 15 residues. The variable domain in full, with the rest retrieved from reference TRBV7-2 and TRBJ2-1, is GAGVSQSPSNKVTEKGKDVELRCDPISGHTALYWYRQSLGQGLEFLIYFQGNSAPDKSGLPSDRFSAERTGGSVSTLTIQRTQQEDSAVYLCASSFRQGAYNEQFFGPGTRLTVL.

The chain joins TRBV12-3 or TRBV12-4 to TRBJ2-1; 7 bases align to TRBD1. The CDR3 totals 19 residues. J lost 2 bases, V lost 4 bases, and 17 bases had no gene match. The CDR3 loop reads CASSSNSGHKGAPYNEQFF. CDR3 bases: TGTGCCAGCAGTTCAAACTCCGGCCATAAGGGGGCTCCCTACAATGAGCAGTTCTTC.

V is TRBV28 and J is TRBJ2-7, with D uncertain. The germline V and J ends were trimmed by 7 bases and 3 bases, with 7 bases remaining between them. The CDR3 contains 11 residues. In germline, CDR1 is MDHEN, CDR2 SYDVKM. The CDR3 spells CASTSGYEQYF. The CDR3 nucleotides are TGTGCCAGCACGTCGGGCTACGAGCAGTACTTC.

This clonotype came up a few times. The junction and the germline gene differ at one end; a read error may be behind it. CDR3 DNA sequence: TGTGCCAGCAGTTTAAGGGGGTCTAAGGAAAAACTGTTTTTT. This encodes CASSLRGSKEKLFF. J is TRBJ1-4 and V is TRBV27; TRBD1 is a possible D gene (6 bases). This CDR3 has 14 residues. Germline V gene data show CDR1 as MNHEY and CDR2 as SMNVEV (reference sequence). Filled out from reference TRBV27 and TRBJ1-4, the complete variable domain reads EAQVTQNPRYLITVTGKKLTVTCSQNMNHEYMSWYRQDPGLGLRQIYYSMNVEVTDKGDVPEGYKVSRKEKRNFPLILESPSPNQTSLYFCASSLRGSKEKLFFGSGTQLSVL.

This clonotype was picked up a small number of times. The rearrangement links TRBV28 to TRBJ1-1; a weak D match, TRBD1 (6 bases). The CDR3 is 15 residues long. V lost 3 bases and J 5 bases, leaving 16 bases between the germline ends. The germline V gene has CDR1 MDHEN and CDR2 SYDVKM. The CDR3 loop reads CASSFFRTVVTEAFF. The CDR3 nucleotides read TGTGCCAGCAGTTTCTTTAGGACAGTCGTAACTGAAGCTTTCTTT.

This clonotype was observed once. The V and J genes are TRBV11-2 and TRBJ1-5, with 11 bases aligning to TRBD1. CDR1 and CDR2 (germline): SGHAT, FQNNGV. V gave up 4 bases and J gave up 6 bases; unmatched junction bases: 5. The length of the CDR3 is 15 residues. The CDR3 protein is CASSSGQGASQPQHF. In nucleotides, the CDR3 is TGTGCCAGCAGCTCCGGACAGGGGGCCAGTCAGCCCCAGCATTTT.

CDR3 nucleotide sequence: TGCACCAGCAGCCAAGCGGAGGGGGATGGGGGGCGCTACGAGCAGTACTTC. As protein: CTSSQAEGDGGRYEQYF. This chain links TRBV1 with TRBJ2-7; TRBD1, as called in the table, went unchecked against the DNA. TRBV1 corresponds to a pseudogene. The CDR3 has 17 residues.

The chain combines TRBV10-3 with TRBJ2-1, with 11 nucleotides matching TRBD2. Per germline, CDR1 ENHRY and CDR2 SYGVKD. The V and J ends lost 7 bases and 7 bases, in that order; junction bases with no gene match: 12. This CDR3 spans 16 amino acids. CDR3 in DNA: TGTGCCATCACCGCTTTCGTACTAGCGGGAGCTAATGAGCAGTTCTTC. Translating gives CAITAFVLAGANEQFF.

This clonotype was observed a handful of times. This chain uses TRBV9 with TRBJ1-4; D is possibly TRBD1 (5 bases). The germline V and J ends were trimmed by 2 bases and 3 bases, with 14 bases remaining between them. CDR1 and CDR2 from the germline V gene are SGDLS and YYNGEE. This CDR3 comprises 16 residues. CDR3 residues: CASSVGGGTSNEKLFF. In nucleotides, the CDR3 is TGTGCCAGCAGCGTGGGCGGAGGGACTTCTAATGAAAAACTGTTTTTT.

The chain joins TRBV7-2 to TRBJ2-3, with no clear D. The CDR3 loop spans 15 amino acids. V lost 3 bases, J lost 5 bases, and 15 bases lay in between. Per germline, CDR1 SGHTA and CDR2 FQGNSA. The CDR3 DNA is TGTGCCAGCAGCTTCGAAACAGAGGTCATAGATACGCAGTATTTT. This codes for CASSFETEVIDTQYF. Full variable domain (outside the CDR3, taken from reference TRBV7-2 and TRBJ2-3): GAGVSQSPSNKVTEKGKDVELRCDPISGHTALYWYRQSLGQGLEFLIYFQGNSAPDKSGLPSDRFSAERTGGSVSTLTIQRTQQEDSAVYLCASSFETEVIDTQYFGPGTRLTVL.